The clone carrying this TCR beta chain was seen ten or more times. No antigen is known for it. V was cut by 6 bases and J by 1 base, with 16 bases left in between. The CDR3 extends over 15 amino acids. TCRdb itself ran the 5' RACE reads through MiXCR, one entry per CDR3 protein. The sample lists about 220,000 distinct CDR3 sequences, about 7% occurring once. These data are taken from a study of CD8 T cells in ankylosing spondylitis. General study results and limits: Those disease-linked clones were CD8+; they were also relatively rare in peripheral blood. Reports say disease-linked clones showed up significantly more in matched ankylosing spondylitis synovial fluid. A TCR beta motif of roughly 8 highly homologous variants appeared characteristic of ankylosing spondylitis blood.

This chain links TRBV12-3 or TRBV12-4 with TRBJ2-7; D is undetermined. The origin of this receptor is a male donor with ankylosing spondylitis. The sample consisted of blood, either unsorted or a sorted T cell fraction (not recorded which). In DNA, the CDR3 is TGTGCCAGCAGCCCAGGCCCACTCACTTCCTACGAGCAGTACTTC. Amino acid sequence: CASSPGPLTSYEQYF.